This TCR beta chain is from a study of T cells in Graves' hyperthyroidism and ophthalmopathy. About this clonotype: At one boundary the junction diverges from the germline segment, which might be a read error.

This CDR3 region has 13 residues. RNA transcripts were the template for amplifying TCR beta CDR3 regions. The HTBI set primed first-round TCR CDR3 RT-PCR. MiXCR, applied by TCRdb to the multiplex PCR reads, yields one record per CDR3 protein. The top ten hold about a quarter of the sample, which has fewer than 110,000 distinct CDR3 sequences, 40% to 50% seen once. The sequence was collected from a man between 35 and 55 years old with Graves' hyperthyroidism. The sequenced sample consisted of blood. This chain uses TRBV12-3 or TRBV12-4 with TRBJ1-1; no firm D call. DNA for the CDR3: TGTGCCAGCAGTCTAGCAGAGCTCGGGGAAACTTTCTTT. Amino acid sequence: CASSLAELGETFF.